This T cell receptor (beta chain) was sequenced in a study of cytomegalovirus exposure and HLA in healthy donors. Study-level findings and limits: The study put some 150 TCR beta chains on its list as cytomegalovirus-associated.

Germline V lookup: CDR1 PRHDT, CDR2 FYEKMQ (reference sequence). This CDR3 is built from 17 residues. Trimming left V 6 bases short and J 0 bases short, with 17 bases between. Note on this clone: Its antigen is not known.

PCR primers comprised 60 Vbeta and 13 Jbeta primers. Using immunoSEQ multiplex PCR, the repertoire was profiled, and TCRdb retains in-frame clones only, with some absent. The top ten clones hold over 0.3% of a sample with roughly 250,000 clones, about four fifths of them seen once. The genes are TRBV13 and TRBJ1-4; D is perhaps TRBD1 (6 bases). This TCR was sampled from a girl aged 2 to 10 in good health and CMV-seronegative. Sequencing was carried out using PBMCs. CDR3 sequence reads: CASRRKTGSATNEKLFF. The CDR3, as DNA: TGTGCCAGCAGACGCAAGACAGGATCCGCAACTAATGAAAAACTGTTTTTT.